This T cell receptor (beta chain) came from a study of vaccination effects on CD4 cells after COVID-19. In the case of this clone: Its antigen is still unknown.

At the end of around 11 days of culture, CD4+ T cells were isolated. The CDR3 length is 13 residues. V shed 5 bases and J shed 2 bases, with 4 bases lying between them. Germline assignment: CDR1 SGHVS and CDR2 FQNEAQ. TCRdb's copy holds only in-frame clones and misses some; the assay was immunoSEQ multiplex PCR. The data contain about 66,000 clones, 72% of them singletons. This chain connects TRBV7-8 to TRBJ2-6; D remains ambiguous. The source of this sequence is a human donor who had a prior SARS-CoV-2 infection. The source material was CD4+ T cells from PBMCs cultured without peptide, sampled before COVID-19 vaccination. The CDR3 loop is CASSRTGANVLTF. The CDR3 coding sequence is TGTGCCAGCAGCCGTACTGGGGCCAACGTCCTGACTTTC.